Presented here are 17 T cell receptor beta chains from one specimen sequenced in a study of blood T cell repertoires in COVID-19. Libraries were prepared by immunoSEQ multiplex PCR; TCRdb keeps only in-frame clonotypes and omits some of them. The table records some 250,000 clones, around nine tenths of them present only once. The sample was peripheral blood. These receptors were taken from a woman aged 65 to 85 with active or convalescent COVID-19.

The chain carries TRBV19 and TRBJ1-6; D remains ambiguous. Between the trimmed V and J ends, which lost 11 bases and 5 bases, there was a span of 13 bases. The CDR3 spans 13 residues. Germline CDR1 and CDR2: LNHDA and SQIVND (reference sequence). The CDR3 loop is CAAGGMDNSPLHF. In DNA, the CDR3 is TGTGCCGCCGGAGGGATGGATAATTCACCCCTCCACTTT. Supplemented by reference TRBV19 and TRBJ1-6, the full variable domain reads DGGITQSPKYLFRKEGQNVTLSCEQNLNHDAMYWYRQDPGQGLRLIYYSQIVNDFQKGDIAEGYSVSREKKESFPLTVTSAQKNPTAFYLCAAGGMDNSPLHFGNGTRLTVT.

This chain links TRBV4-1 with TRBJ1-4; D is perhaps TRBD1 (6 bases). CDR1 is MGHRA and CDR2 is YSYEKL in the germline V gene. Between the trimmed V and J ends, which lost 0 bases and 4 bases, there was a span of 15 bases. CDR3 size: 17 residues. In DNA form, the CDR3 reads TGCGCCAGCAGCCAAGAGGGGAGGGGGTTGGGTAATGAAAAACTGTTTTTT. Translating gives CASSQEGRGLGNEKLFF.

CDR3 sequence: CASSPPGQGVNEQFF. CDR3 nucleotide sequence: TGTGCCAGCTCACCTCCGGGACAGGGAGTCAATGAGCAGTTCTTC. The chain is built from TRBV18 and TRBJ2-1, with TRBD1 matching 9 bases. The J segment lost 6 bases and the V segment lost 3 bases, leaving 6 bases of the junction unmatched. The CDR3 spans 15 residues. Germline CDR1 reads KGHSH; CDR2 reads LQKENI.

The gene calls are TRBV13 and TRBJ2-2; 12 bases line up with TRBD1. This CDR3 comprises 17 residues. V lost 3 bases to trimming and J lost 7 bases; unmatched junction nucleotides: 9. In germline, CDR1 is PRHDT, CDR2 FYEKMQ (reference sequence). The CDR3 is CASSFTPGQGAGGELFF. CDR3 in DNA: TGTGCCAGCAGCTTTACTCCGGGACAGGGGGCTGGCGGGGAGCTGTTTTTT.

V gene TRBV4-3 combines with J gene TRBJ1-2, with 7 bases aligning to TRBD1. The CDR3 has 13 amino acids. Germline CDR1 LGHNA, CDR2 YSLEER. Trimming removed 5 bases from V and 7 bases from J; junction bases left unmatched: 7. CDR3 protein: CASSDRDRSGYTF. CDR3 DNA: TGCGCCAGCAGCGACCGGGACAGATCTGGCTACACCTTC.

The gene calls are TRBV7-8 and TRBJ2-5, with a tentative D call TRBD2 (5 bases). The CDR3 loop spans 15 amino acids. CDR1 and CDR2 from the germline V gene are SGHVS and FQNEAQ. Trimming shortened V by 3 bases and J by 4 bases, and 15 bases separated the two germline ends. CDR3 amino acids: CASSFFAALVETQYF. DNA of the CDR3: TGTGCCAGCAGCTTTTTTGCAGCACTAGTAGAGACCCAGTACTTC.

The chain recombines TRBV19 with TRBJ2-7; TRBD1 matches 7 bases. The CDR3 contains 14 residues. The ends lost 5 bases at V and 2 bases at J; junction bases unmatched: 6. Germline V lookup: CDR1 LNHDA, CDR2 SQIVND (reference sequence). CDR3 DNA: TGTGCCAGTAGTGGGGGACAGCTTACCTACGAGCAGTACTTC. Protein product: CASSGGQLTYEQYF.

J is TRBJ2-7 and V is TRBV5-4, with a possible D match to TRBD2 (6 bases). V lost 5 bases, J lost 2 bases, and 14 bases lay in between. The CDR3 is 14 residues long. Germline V gene lookup returns CDR1 SGHNT and CDR2 YYREEE (reference sequence). The CDR3 bases are TGTGCCAGCAGTCCAGGAGGGGATCCCTACGAGCAGTACTTC. Translated, it gives CASSPGGDPYEQYF.

The V and J genes are TRBV7-2 and TRBJ2-2, with TRBD2 matching over 12 bases. The CDR3 has 17 residues. V was pared by 5 bases and J by 8 bases, with 12 bases of the junction left unmatched. The germline gives CDR1 SGHTA, CDR2 FQGNSA. In DNA, the CDR3 is TGTGCCAGCAGCCTCGGGTTGGGTGGACTAGCGGGAGGGGAGCTGTTTTTT. Amino acids: CASSLGLGGLAGGELFF. Combining the CDR3 with reference TRBV7-2 and TRBJ2-2 gives the whole variable domain GAGVSQSPSNKVTEKGKDVELRCDPISGHTALYWYRQSLGQGLEFLIYFQGNSAPDKSGLPSDRFSAERTGGSVSTLTIQRTQQEDSAVYLCASSLGLGGLAGGELFFGEGSRLTVL.

J is TRBJ2-6 and V is TRBV19; D perhaps matches TRBD1 (6 bases). V lost 5 bases and J 9 bases, leaving 11 bases between the germline ends. The CDR3 totals 13 residues. Germline V CDR1 and CDR2: LNHDA, SQIVND (reference sequence). The CDR3 sequence is CASSQGNFNVLTF. DNA of the CDR3: TGTGCCAGTAGTCAGGGGAACTTCAACGTCCTGACTTTC.

The genes are TRBV2 and TRBJ1-1; D is perhaps TRBD1 (6 bases). CDR1 and CDR2 (germline): SNHLY, FYNNEI. Trimming pared 6 bases from V and 1 base from J, leaving 15 bases between. This CDR3 comprises 15 residues. CDR3 nucleotides: TGTGCCAGCAGGGGGCGGAGGACAGAGAACACTGAAGCTTTCTTT. Translating it yields CASRGRRTENTEAFF.

This chain uses TRBV19 with TRBJ1-4, with D possibly TRBD1 on 5 matching bases. The length of the CDR3 is 15 residues. Trimming removed 9 bases from V and 7 bases from J, with 21 bases in between. In germline, CDR1 is LNHDA, CDR2 SQIVND (reference sequence). Written as DNA, the CDR3 is TGTGCCAGCACCCTGGGGGACCTGGGGGGTGAAAAACTGTTTTTT. It specifies CASTLGDLGGEKLFF.

The CDR3 is CASSELESTREQYF. CDR3 DNA: TGTGCCAGCTCGGAGCTCGAGTCGACTAGGGAGCAGTACTTC. V is TRBV18 and J is TRBJ2-7; D is possibly TRBD2 (6 bases). This CDR3 is 14 amino acids long. Trimming pared 6 bases from V and 7 bases from J, leaving 19 bases between. CDR1 KGHSH and CDR2 LQKENI come from the germline V gene.

The rearrangement joins TRBV11-2 to TRBJ2-5, with TRBD2 matching 8 bases. J gave up 4 bases and V 4 bases, and 8 bases lay outside the gene matches. The CDR3 length is 15 residues. The V gene's germline CDR1 is SGHAT and CDR2 FQNNGV. CDR3 sequence reads: CASSSRQRGPETQYF. The DNA for the CDR3 is TGTGCCAGCAGCTCCCGCCAGCGGGGGCCAGAGACCCAGTACTTC.

The chain recombines TRBV2 with TRBJ1-2; D possibly corresponds to TRBD1 (5 bases). The germline gives CDR1 SNHLY, CDR2 FYNNEI. CDR3 length equals 13 residues. Trimming shortened V by 2 bases and J by 5 bases, and 9 bases separated the two germline ends. The DNA of the CDR3 is TGTGCCAGCAGTGAAAGGGGAACTTATGGCTACACCTTC. Translated: CASSERGTYGYTF. Looking up the rest from reference TRBV2 and TRBJ1-2 gives the full variable domain: EPEVTQTPSHQVTQMGQEVILRCVPISNHLYFYWYRQILGQKVEFLVSFYNNEISEKSEIFDDQFSVERPDGSNFTLKIRSTKLEDSAMYFCASSERGTYGYTFGSGTRLTVV.

The chain links TRBV2 to TRBJ2-3, with 10 nucleotides matching TRBD1. The CDR3 extends over 14 amino acids. Germline V lookup: CDR1 SNHLY, CDR2 FYNNEI. Unmatched junction bases numbered 5, after V lost 8 bases and J lost 3 bases. In nucleotides, the CDR3 is TGTGCCAGCGCTGGACAGGGGGTAACAGATACGCAGTATTTT. Residues: CASAGQGVTDTQYF. The full variable domain, rest sourced from reference TRBV2 and TRBJ2-3, is EPEVTQTPSHQVTQMGQEVILRCVPISNHLYFYWYRQILGQKVEFLVSFYNNEISEKSEIFDDQFSVERPDGSNFTLKIRSTKLEDSAMYFCASAGQGVTDTQYFGPGTRLTVL.

This chain joins TRBV7-2 and TRBJ1-2, with D perhaps TRBD1 (6 bases). CDR1 SGHTA and CDR2 FQGNSA come from the germline V gene. The CDR3 is 14 residues long. Trimming removed 5 bases at V and 3 bases at J, with 13 bases between. The CDR3 spells CASSQAGQYYGYTF. CDR3 coding DNA: TGTGCCAGCAGCCAAGCCGGACAGTACTATGGCTACACCTTC.